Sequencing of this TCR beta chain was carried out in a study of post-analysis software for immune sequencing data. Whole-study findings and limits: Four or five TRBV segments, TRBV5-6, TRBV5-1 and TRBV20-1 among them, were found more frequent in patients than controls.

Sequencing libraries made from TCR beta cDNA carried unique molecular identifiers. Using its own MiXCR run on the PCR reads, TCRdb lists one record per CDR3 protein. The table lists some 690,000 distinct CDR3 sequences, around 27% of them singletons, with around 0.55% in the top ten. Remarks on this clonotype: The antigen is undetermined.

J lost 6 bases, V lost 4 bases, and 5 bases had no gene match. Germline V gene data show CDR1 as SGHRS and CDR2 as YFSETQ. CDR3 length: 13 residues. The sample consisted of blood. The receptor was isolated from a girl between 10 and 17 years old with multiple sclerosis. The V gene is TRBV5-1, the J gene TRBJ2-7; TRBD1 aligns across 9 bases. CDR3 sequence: CASSTGQGCEQYF. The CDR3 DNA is TGCGCCAGCAGCACGGGACAGGGCTGCGAGCAGTACTTC.